What follows is one T cell receptor (beta chain) and its context. Using immunoSEQ multiplex PCR, the repertoire was profiled, and TCRdb retains in-frame clones only, with some absent. The profile shows about 83,000 clones, about 82% of them singletons. Germline V gives CDR1 MNHEY, CDR2 SVGAGI. Trimming pared 8 bases from V and 6 bases from J, leaving 18 bases between. The CDR3 totals 14 residues. The data were taken from a study of blood T cell repertoires in COVID-19. Study-wide context: Researchers got acute and convalescent COVID-19 samples from the United States, Italy and Spain.

This sequence originates from a man aged 50 to 59 with active COVID-19. The rearrangement links TRBV6-5 to TRBJ2-3; weak D call: TRBD1 (6 bases). Sequencing was done on a sample of peripheral blood. In DNA form, the CDR3 reads TGTGCCAGCCGGTGGGACACTATGAGGGATACGCAGTATTTT. This sequence encodes CASRWDTMRDTQYF.